This T cell receptor (beta chain) appears in the sequencing data of a study of human T cells and chemical hapten exposure (dated by TCRdb to the early 2020s). For the study in its entirety: For sensitization, 2% DPC in acetone was applied to an approximately 2 cm by approximately 2 cm area of upper inner arm skin. Throughout the approximately 24-week study period, patients were also given weekly therapeutic DPC doses on the scalp. Patch testing on the upper back used Finn chambers containing 0.01% DPC, with scoring done after 6 days according to International Contact Dermatitis Research Group standards. Most of the patients in the cohort were female, and the cohort covered alopecia areata with under or over 50% scalp involvement, alopecia totalis and alopecia universalis. Libraries were pooled for sequencing, and per-sample TCR yields varied mainly because of small differences in library volumes within the pool. The study tracked peripheral blood TCR repertoire changes in vivo during primary and secondary sensitization to the hapten diphenylcyclopropenone (DPC) in alopecia patients. Blood samples were taken from patients before sensitization (week 0) and at 2, 6 and about 24 weeks after DPC sensitization. Blood for TCR sequencing was provided by twenty-nine alopecia patients at one to four time points (pre-sensitization, 2, 6 and 24 weeks).

The library relied on RACE. The sample was run on a NextSeq 500. Library preparation attached unique molecular identifiers to individual cDNA molecules for quantitative, reproducible TCR counting. Both TCR alpha and TCR beta chains were sequenced from each blood RNA sample. Per the authors' processing: The median number of TCRs per sample was around 96,000, ranging from about 20,000 to 750,000. V, J and CDR3 annotation of the TCR reads was performed with the Decombinator software suite. To make PS versus PT1 abundance plots, every sample was subsampled to the same number of TCRs (28,000). Expanded TCRs were defined as absent before sensitization and observed at least eight times at the 2-week time point. TCRdb handled the public reads itself, with Q25 trimming in fastp and clone calling in MiXCR, and kept productive beta chains. Merged by CDR3 protein, the rows form single entries marked with the most common genes and DNA. Clone size and V and J calls follow TCRdb, not the original study. In all, the sample holds about 70,000 distinct CDR3 sequences, and 9.8% of those were seen once. The leading ten clones occupy over 3% of the sample.

The time point label, read with the paper, signifies: patch test 1, 2 weeks after DPC sensitization. The treatment or condition label on this specimen signifies: therapeutic diphenylcyclopropenone sensitization with weekly scalp DPC. Blood at each patch-test visit was drawn before the patch test was applied. Patients were eligible if aged 18 to 70, diagnosed with alopecia and judged suitable for DPC therapy, and pregnant patients were excluded. Total RNA was isolated from unfractionated whole blood collected in Tempus Blood RNA tubes. Points the paper makes about the study in general: Patch test score was positively correlated with the number of PT1 expanded TCRs, with significance at thresholds 8, 16 and 32 but not at 4. Because every patient had alopecia, a presumed autoimmune disease, the patients' immune response might differ from that of healthy individuals. DPC sensitization did not change how many TCRs were above 1 in 1000 frequency, and no evidence was found of alterations in global repertoire structure. Repeated subsampling changed both the strength of the expansion versus patch-test correlation and the threshold at which that correlation became significant. Compared with pre-sensitization or healthy control sets, expanded TCRs formed significantly more large CDR3 similarity clusters, which is consistent with antigen-driven responses.

The CDR3 runs 16 amino acids, cysteine and phenylalanine included. Just CDR3 DNA is preserved here, 48 bases in frame from base 1. From V the trimming removes 3 bases and from J it removes 8 bases, while the gene matches leave 12 bases of the junction unaccounted for. In regard to this clonotype: Its cognate antigen has yet to be identified. It has no much larger one-base neighbor in the sample; base qualities were not kept.

In this chain, TRBV23-1 is recombined with TRBJ2-1; TRBD1 agrees with 8 junctional bases. TRBV23-1 is placed among ORFs of uncertain function. Sequences were derived from whole blood, sampled in connection with sensitization to the hapten diphenylcyclopropenone (DPC). This TCR derives from a woman between 40 and 50 years old with alopecia areata. Some clones in this sample may be carry-over from other donors' samples. The DNA sequence is TGCGCCAGCAGTCAGGGGACAGGAACCCTGGCCGATGAGCAGTTCTTC. Its protein reads: CASSQGTGTLADEQFF.